The TCR beta chain described here comes from a study of regulatory T cells in long-lasting Graves disease. This clonotype was picked up many times. For TCR beta, libraries came from iRepertoire HTBI primers and Arm-PCR of CDR3 regions. Authors' analysis steps: Identification of gene segments yielded around 63 TRBV and more than eleven TRBJ across samples. TCRdb reprocessed the multiplex PCR reads with MiXCR, giving one entry per CDR3 protein. The V and J calls follow TCRdb's processing rather than the paper's. This repertoire shows about 460,000 distinct CDR3 sequences, 14% found once; its top ten account for more than 15%. Described time point: newly diagnosed GD, antithyroid drugs for less than 3 months. PBMC RNA was the source of the TCR library. These data are also associated with another study on T cells in Graves' hyperthyroidism and ophthalmopathy.

Sequenced here: peripheral blood mononuclear cells (PBMCs), sampled at new diagnosis, from a patient treated with antithyroid drugs. This receptor was taken from a woman between 50 and 59 years old with Graves disease.

The CDR3: CASSYSSGSSGNTIYF. As DNA, the CDR3 is TGTGCCAGCAGTTACTCCTCAGGGAGCTCTGGAAACACCATATATTTT. V is TRBV6-5 and J is TRBJ1-3, with D possibly TRBD1 on 5 matching bases. Trimming shortened V by 0 bases and J by 0 bases, and 9 bases separated the two germline ends. CDR1 is MNHEY, CDR2 SVGAGI, per germline. CDR3 length: 16 amino acids.